Each of the 19 T cell receptor beta chains below was sequenced from the same sample in a study of blood T cell repertoires in COVID-19. Data came from immunoSEQ multiplex PCR; TCRdb stores just in-frame clones and leaves some out. The sample lists about 330,000 clones; about 92% were seen once. Sample: PBMCs or T cells enriched from blood (not recorded which). The receptors come from a woman under 40 who had recovered from COVID-19.

The V and J genes are TRBV6-5 and TRBJ1-2; D is ambiguous. Germline loops: CDR1 MNHEY, CDR2 SVGAGI. This CDR3 contains 13 residues. V lost 8 bases and J 4 bases, leaving 14 bases between the germline ends. The CDR3 loop is CASFTGARYGYTF. The CDR3 DNA is TGTGCCAGCTTCACTGGAGCTCGCTATGGCTACACCTTC.

The genes are TRBV19 and TRBJ2-1; 9 bases match TRBD2. Germline V gene sequence: CDR1 LNHDA, CDR2 SQIVND (reference sequence). The CDR3 runs 14 residues. V was pared by 3 bases and J by 9 bases, with 6 bases of the junction left unmatched. CDR3 in amino acids: CASSMVAGVGEQFF. As DNA, the CDR3 is TGTGCCAGTAGTATGGTAGCGGGAGTTGGTGAGCAGTTCTTC.

The J gene is TRBJ2-3, the V gene TRBV7-6; no firm D call. The germline V gene has CDR1 SGHVS and CDR2 FNYEAQ. Trimming removed 2 bases at V and 4 bases at J, with 4 bases between. The CDR3 runs to 12 residues. CDR3 bases: TGTGCCAGCAGCTTATTCTCAGATACGCAGTATTTT. Translating gives CASSLFSDTQYF.

This chain joins TRBV11-2 and TRBJ1-2; D may be TRBD1 (6 bases). From germline, CDR1 is SGHAT and CDR2 FQNNGV. The V and J ends lost 5 bases and 8 bases respectively, with 21 bases between them. The CDR3 is 15 amino acids. The CDR3 DNA reads as TGTGCCAGCAGCCAGGTTGGGGGCTGGAGGTACGGCTACACCTTC. It is translated as CASSQVGGWRYGYTF.

This chain connects TRBV7-2 to TRBJ2-3, with TRBD2 as a possible D gene (6 bases). The V and J ends lost 3 bases and 3 bases respectively, with 13 bases between them. The CDR3 runs 15 residues. CDR1 is SGHTA and CDR2 is FQGNSA in the germline V gene. This CDR3 is CASSFDSGGTDTQYF. The CDR3 coding sequence is TGTGCCAGCAGCTTCGACTCCGGGGGTACAGATACGCAGTATTTT.

This clone has only one observation. The junction does not match germline at one end; this may be a read error. The J gene is TRBJ1-5, the V gene TRBV7-7, with TRBD1 matching 8 bases. The CDR3 loop spans 17 amino acids. Germline V gives CDR1 SSHAT, CDR2 FNYEAQ (reference sequence). The CDR3 bases are TGTGCTAGCAGCTTAAGGCGGGACAGGTGCGGCAATCAGCCCCAGCATTTT. Translated: CASSLRRDRCGNQPQHF. Supplemented by reference TRBV7-7 and TRBJ1-5, the full variable domain reads GAGVSQSPRYKVTKRGQDVTLRCDPISSHATLYWYQQALGQGPEFLTYFNYEAQPDKSGLPSDRFSAERPEGSISTLTIQRTEQRDSAMYRCASSLRRDRCGNQPQHFGDGTRLSIL.

This clone was detected only once. The CDR3 coding sequence is TGCGCCAGCAGCCCGACTCGGCCCCAAGAGACCCAGTACTTC. Translating gives CASSPTRPQETQYF. The chain couples TRBV5-1 to TRBJ2-5; D is undetermined. Germline lookup yields CDR1 SGHRS and CDR2 YFSETQ. V gave up 4 bases and J gave up 1 base, with 11 bases separating them. This CDR3 contains 14 residues.

CDR3 in amino acids: CASSVGLQGASGANVLTF. The CDR3, as DNA: TGTGCCAGCAGCGTAGGCCTCCAGGGGGCATCTGGGGCCAACGTCCTGACTTTC. J is TRBJ2-6 and V is TRBV9, with TRBD1 matching over 8 bases. The germline CDR1 and CDR2 sequences are SGDLS and YYNGEE. The CDR3 has 18 residues. With 0 bases clipped from V and 1 base from J, the junction kept 6 bases outside the gene matches. Combining the CDR3 with reference TRBV9 and TRBJ2-6 gives the whole variable domain DSGVTQTPKHLITATGQRVTLRCSPRSGDLSVYWYQQSLDQGLQFLIQYYNGEERAKGNILERFSAQQFPDLHSELNLSSLELGDSALYFCASSVGLQGASGANVLTFGAGSRLTVL.

The chain carries TRBV18 and TRBJ2-2; 12 bases agree with TRBD1. The germline gives CDR1 KGHSH, CDR2 LQKENI. This CDR3 has 16 residues. The V and J ends lost 3 bases and 7 bases, in that order; junction bases with no gene match: 6. CDR3 DNA sequence: TGTGCCAGCTCACCGCGGGACAGGGGGCGAGTCGGGGAGCTGTTTTTT. Translated, it gives CASSPRDRGRVGELFF.

The CDR3 coding sequence is TGTGCCAGCAGTTATGATGAGGGCCTGGGGGAGACCCAGTACTTC. This sequence encodes CASSYDEGLGETQYF. V is TRBV6-2 or TRBV6-3 and J is TRBJ2-5, with D possibly being TRBD2 (5 bases). The length of the CDR3 is 15 residues. The germline V gene encodes CDR1 MNHEY and CDR2 SVGEGT. V was pared by 3 bases and J by 5 bases, with 16 bases between.

The rearrangement joins TRBV5-1 to TRBJ2-3, with 8 nucleotides matching TRBD1. Germline trimming cut 4 bases from V and 4 bases from J; bases unmatched to any gene: 8. Looked up from germline, CDR1 is SGHRS and CDR2 is YFSETQ. The CDR3 runs to 15 residues. The DNA of the CDR3 is TGCGCCAGCAGCATGTGGACAGGGCCGGCAGATACGCAGTATTTT. This encodes CASSMWTGPADTQYF.

This clone was seen once. This chain uses TRBV6-5 with TRBJ2-3; TRBD1 agrees at 11 bases. The CDR3 runs 15 residues. The germline V gene encodes CDR1 MNHEY and CDR2 SVGAGI. Trimming took 2 bases from V and 4 from J; bases not matched to a gene: 2. The CDR3, as DNA: TGTGCCAGCAGTTACGGGACAGGGGGATCAGATACGCAGTATTTT. Protein product: CASSYGTGGSDTQYF.

This rearrangement joins TRBV20-1 to TRBJ1-2; D gene unclear. The CDR3 has 13 residues. From germline, CDR1 is DFQATT and CDR2 SNEGSKA (reference sequence). Trimming took off 3 bases at V and 4 bases at J, with 12 bases between the two ends. CDR3 sequence: CSASTLNPYGYTF. The DNA for the CDR3 is TGCAGTGCTAGTACACTAAATCCCTATGGCTACACCTTC.

V usage is TRBV12-3 or TRBV12-4 and J usage is TRBJ2-1; 7 bases are shared with TRBD2. The CDR3 runs 13 residues. Germline trimming cut 8 bases from V and 4 bases from J; bases unmatched to any gene: 5. For the CDR3, the DNA is TGTGCCAGCGGGGAGGGCCTTTACAATGAGCAGTTCTTC. Protein product: CASGEGLYNEQFF.

The chain is built from TRBV9 and TRBJ1-5, with a weak D call TRBD1 (6 bases). The CDR3 totals 16 residues. Trimming left V 0 bases short and J 3 bases short, with 13 bases between. The germline V gene has CDR1 SGDLS and CDR2 YYNGEE. CDR3 bases: TGTGCCAGCAGCGTAGATGGCAGGGGTTTCAATCAGCCCCAGCATTTT. This encodes CASSVDGRGFNQPQHF.

The chain employs TRBV5-4 and TRBJ1-4; no firm D call. Germline V gene sequence: CDR1 SGHNT, CDR2 YYREEE (reference sequence). The CDR3 is 15 amino acids. The V and J ends lost 0 bases and 14 bases respectively, with 20 bases between them. CDR3 nucleotides: TGTGCCAGCAGCTTGGTTGTGTTTATCTGTGTGAGTCTGTTTTTT. Protein sequence: CASSLVVFICVSLFF. Looking up the rest from reference TRBV5-4 and TRBJ1-4 gives the full variable domain: ETGVTQSPTHLIKTRGQQVTLRCSSQSGHNTVSWYQQALGQGPQFIFQYYREEENGRGNFPPRFSGLQFPNYSSELNVNALELDDSALYLCASSLVVFICVSLFFGSGTQLSVL.

The rearrangement links TRBV23-1 to TRBJ2-7, with a weak D call TRBD1 (5 bases). TRBV23-1 is an open reading frame, and its role is uncertain. Trimming took off 1 base at V and 2 bases at J, with 12 bases between the two ends. The CDR3 is made up of 15 amino acids. The CDR3 here is CASSQCPGFTYEQYF. CDR3 bases: TGCGCCAGCAGTCAATGTCCAGGGTTCACCTACGAGCAGTACTTC.

The genes are TRBV7-6 and TRBJ1-3; 12 nucleotides align to TRBD1. This CDR3 spans 16 amino acids. Germline values: CDR1 SGHVS, CDR2 FNYEAQ. The V segment lost 4 bases and the J segment 6 bases; nucleotides outside the gene matches: 7. CDR3 sequence: CASSSGQGAEENTIYF. The CDR3 coding sequence is TGTGCCAGCAGCTCGGGACAGGGGGCGGAAGAAAACACCATATATTTT.

This chain uses TRBV12-3 or TRBV12-4 with TRBJ2-1, with 8 bases identical to TRBD1. Trimming at V came to 4 bases and at J to 6 bases, leaving 2 bases not matched to a gene. CDR3 size: 13 residues. CDR3 region: CASSSTGGNEQFF. The CDR3 nucleotides read TGTGCCAGCAGTTCTACAGGGGGCAATGAGCAGTTCTTC.